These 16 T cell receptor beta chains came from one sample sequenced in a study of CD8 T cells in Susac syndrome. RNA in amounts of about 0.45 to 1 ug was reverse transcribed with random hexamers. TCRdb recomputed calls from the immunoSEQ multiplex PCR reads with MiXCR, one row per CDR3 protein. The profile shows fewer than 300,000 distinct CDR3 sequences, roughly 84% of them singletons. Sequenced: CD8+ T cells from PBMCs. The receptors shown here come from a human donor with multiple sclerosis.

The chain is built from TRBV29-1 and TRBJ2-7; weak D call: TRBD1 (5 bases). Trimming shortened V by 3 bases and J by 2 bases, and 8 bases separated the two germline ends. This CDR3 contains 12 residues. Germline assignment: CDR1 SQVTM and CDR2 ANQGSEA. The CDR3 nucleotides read TGCAGCGTTGAGACAGTCGCCTACGAGCAGTACTTC. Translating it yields CSVETVAYEQYF.

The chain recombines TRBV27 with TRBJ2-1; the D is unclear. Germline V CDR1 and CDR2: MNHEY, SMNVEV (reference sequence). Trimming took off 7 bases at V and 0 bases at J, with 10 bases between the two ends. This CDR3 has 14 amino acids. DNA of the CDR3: TGTGCCAGCATGACGGAGAGCTCCTACAATGAGCAGTTCTTC. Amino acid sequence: CASMTESSYNEQFF.

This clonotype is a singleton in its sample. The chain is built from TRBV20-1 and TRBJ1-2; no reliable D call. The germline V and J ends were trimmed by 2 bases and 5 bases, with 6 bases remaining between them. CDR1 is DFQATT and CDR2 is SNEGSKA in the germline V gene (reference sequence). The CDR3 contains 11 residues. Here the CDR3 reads CSARRDYGYTF. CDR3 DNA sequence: TGCAGTGCTAGAAGAGATTATGGCTACACCTTC.

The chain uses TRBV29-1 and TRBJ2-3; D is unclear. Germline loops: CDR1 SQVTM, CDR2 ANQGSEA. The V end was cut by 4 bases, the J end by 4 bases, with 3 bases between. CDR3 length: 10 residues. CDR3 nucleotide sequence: TGCAGCGTTGGATCAGATACGCAGTATTTT. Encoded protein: CSVGSDTQYF.

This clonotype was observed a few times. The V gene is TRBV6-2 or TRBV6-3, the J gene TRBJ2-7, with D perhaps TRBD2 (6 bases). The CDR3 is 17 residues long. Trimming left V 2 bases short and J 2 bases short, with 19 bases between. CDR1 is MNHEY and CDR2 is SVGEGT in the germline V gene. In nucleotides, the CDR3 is TGTGCCAGCAGTTACGACGGGAGAGAGGCTTATCCCTACGAGCAGTACTTC. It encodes CASSYDGREAYPYEQYF.

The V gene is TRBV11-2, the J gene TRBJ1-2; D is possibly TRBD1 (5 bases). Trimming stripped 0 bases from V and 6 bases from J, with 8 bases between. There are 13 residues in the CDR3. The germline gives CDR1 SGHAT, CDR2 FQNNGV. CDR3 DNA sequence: TGTGCCAGCAGCTTAGATCAAGGGGATGGCTACACCTTC. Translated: CASSLDQGDGYTF.

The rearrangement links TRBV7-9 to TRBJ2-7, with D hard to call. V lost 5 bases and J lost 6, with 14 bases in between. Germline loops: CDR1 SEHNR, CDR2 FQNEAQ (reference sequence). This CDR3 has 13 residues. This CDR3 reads CASSHPAVVEQYF. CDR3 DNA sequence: TGTGCCAGCAGCCACCCGGCGGTAGTCGAGCAGTACTTC.

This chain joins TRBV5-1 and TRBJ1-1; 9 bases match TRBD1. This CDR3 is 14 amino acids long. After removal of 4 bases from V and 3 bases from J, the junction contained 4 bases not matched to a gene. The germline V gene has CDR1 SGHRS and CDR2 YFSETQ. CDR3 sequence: CASSLRDRDTEAFF. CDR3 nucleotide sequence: TGCGCCAGCAGCCTCCGGGACAGGGACACTGAAGCTTTCTTT.

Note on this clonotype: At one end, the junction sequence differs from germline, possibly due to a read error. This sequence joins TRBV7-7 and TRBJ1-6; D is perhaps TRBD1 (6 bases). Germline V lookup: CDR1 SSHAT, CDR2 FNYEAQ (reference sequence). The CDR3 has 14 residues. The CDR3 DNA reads TGTGCTAGCAGCTTGGGGGCCGAAAATTCACCCCTCCACTTT. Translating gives CASSLGAENSPLHF.

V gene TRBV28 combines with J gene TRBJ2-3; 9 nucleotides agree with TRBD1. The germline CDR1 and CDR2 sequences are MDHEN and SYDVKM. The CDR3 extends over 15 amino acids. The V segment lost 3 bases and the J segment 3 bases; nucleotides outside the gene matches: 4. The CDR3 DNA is TGTGCCAGCAGTTTCGGGACAGGGACTACAGATACGCAGTATTTT. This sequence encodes CASSFGTGTTDTQYF.

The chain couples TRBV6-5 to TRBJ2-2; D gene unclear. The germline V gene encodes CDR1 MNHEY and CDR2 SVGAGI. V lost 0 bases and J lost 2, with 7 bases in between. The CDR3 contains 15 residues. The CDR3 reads CASSYSPGNTGELFF. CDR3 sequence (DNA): TGTGCCAGCAGTTACTCTCCCGGAAACACCGGGGAGCTGTTTTTT.

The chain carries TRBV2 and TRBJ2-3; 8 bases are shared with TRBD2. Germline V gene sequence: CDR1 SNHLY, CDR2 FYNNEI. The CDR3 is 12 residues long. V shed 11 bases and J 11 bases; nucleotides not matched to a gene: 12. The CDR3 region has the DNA TGTGCCTTTCCGAGCGGGAGAGGGATGCAGTATTTT. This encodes CAFPSGRGMQYF.

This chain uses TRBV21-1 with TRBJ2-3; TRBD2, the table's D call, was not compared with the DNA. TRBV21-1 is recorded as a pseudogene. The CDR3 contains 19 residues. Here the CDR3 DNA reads TGTGCCAGCAGCAAAGTAGGATTTTGGGTGGAGGCGGGCACAGATACGCAGTATTTT. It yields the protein CASSKVGFWVEAGTDTQYF.

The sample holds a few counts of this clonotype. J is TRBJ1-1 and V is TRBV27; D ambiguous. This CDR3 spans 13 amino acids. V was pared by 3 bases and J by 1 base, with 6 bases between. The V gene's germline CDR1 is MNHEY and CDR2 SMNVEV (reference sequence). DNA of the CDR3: TGTGCCAGCAGTTTTATGGGGAACACTGAAGCTTTCTTT. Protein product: CASSFMGNTEAFF.

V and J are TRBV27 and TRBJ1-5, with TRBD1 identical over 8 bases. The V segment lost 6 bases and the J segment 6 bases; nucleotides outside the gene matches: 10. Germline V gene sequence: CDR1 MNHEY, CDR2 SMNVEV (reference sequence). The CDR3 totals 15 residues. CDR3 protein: CASSQGAGTIQPQHF. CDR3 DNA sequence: TGTGCCAGCAGCCAGGGGGCGGGGACAATTCAGCCCCAGCATTTT.

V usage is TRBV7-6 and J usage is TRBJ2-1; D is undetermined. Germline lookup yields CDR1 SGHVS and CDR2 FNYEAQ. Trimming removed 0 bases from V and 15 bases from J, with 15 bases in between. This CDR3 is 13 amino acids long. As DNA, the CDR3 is TGTGCCAGCAGCTTAGCTTCCTCGGCAGATGTGTTCTTC. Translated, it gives CASSLASSADVFF.